This T cell receptor beta chain was captured in a study of blood T cell repertoires in COVID-19. Study-wide background: From the United States, Italy and Spain came samples of acute and convalescent COVID-19. PBMCs, B-cell-depleted T cells, or T cells provided the cDNA or gDNA that made up the material.

The CDR3 sequence is 14 residues long. From germline, CDR1 is MNHEY and CDR2 SMNVEV (reference sequence). Trimming removed 0 bases at V and 4 bases at J, with 9 bases between. Study processing details: Cell counts per sample came from amplifying reference gene primers. Clones were sequenced by immunoSEQ multiplex PCR, and TCRdb holds only the in-frame ones, with some missing. V, J and clone size were drawn from that table, and D and trimming were deduced from the DNA. The repertoire holds around 350,000 clones, with 85% to 90% as singletons. This chain links TRBV27 with TRBJ1-1; D unresolved. The sample consisted of peripheral blood. This receptor was identified in a human donor in a cohort sampled during active COVID-19. This chain's CDR3 is CASSLSYESTEAFF. CDR3 nucleotide sequence: TGTGCCAGCAGTTTATCGTACGAGTCCACTGAAGCTTTCTTT.